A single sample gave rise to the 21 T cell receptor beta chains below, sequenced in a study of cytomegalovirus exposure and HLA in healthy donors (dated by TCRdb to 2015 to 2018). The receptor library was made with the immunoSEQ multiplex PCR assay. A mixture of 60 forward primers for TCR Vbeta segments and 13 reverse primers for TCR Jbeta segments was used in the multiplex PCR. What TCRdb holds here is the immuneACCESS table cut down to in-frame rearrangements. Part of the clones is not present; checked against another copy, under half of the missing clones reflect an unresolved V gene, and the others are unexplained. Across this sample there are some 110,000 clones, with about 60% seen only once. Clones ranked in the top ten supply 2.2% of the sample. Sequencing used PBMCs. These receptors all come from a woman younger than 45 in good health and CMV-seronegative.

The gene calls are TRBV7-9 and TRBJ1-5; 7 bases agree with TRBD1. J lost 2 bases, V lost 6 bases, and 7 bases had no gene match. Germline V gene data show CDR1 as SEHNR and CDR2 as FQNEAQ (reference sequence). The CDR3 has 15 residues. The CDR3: CASSPQGVGNQPQHF. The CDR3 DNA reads TGTGCCAGCAGTCCCCAGGGGGTTGGCAATCAGCCCCAGCATTTT. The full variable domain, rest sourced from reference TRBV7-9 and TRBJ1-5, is DTGVSQNPRHKITKRGQNVTFRCDPISEHNRLYWYRQTLGQGPEFLTYFQNEAQLEKSRLLSDRFSAERPKGSFSTLEIQRTEQGDSAMYLCASSPQGVGNQPQHFGDGTRLSIL.

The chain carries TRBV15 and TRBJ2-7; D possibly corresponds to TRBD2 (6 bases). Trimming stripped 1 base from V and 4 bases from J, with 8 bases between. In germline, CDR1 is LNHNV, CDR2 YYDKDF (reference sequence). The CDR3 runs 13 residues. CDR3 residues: CATSRAGLYEQYF. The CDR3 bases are TGTGCCACCAGCAGAGCGGGACTGTACGAGCAGTACTTC.

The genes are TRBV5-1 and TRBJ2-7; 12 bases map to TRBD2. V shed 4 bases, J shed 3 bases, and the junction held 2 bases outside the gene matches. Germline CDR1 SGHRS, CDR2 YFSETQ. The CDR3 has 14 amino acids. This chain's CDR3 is CASSVTSGSYEQYF. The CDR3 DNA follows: TGCGCCAGCAGCGTGACTAGCGGGAGCTACGAGCAGTACTTC.

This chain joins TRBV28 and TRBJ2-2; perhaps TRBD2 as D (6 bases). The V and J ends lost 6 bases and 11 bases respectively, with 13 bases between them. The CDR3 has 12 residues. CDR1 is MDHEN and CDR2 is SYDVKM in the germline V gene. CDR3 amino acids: CASRGTSGELFF. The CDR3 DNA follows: TGTGCCAGCAGAGGGACTTCGGGAGAGCTGTTTTTT.

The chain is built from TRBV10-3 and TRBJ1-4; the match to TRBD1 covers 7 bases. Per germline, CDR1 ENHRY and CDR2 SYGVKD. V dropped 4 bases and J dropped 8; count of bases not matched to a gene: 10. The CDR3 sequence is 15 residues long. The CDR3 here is CAISAKGALSEKLFF. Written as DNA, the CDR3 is TGTGCCATCAGTGCTAAGGGGGCGCTTTCGGAAAAACTGTTTTTT.

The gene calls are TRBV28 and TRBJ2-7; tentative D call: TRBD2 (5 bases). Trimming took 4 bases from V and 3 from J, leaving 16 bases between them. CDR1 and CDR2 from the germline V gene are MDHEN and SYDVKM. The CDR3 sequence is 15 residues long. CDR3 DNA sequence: TGTGCCAGCAGTTATGTTCGGCAGGACTTCTACGAGCAGTACTTC. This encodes CASSYVRQDFYEQYF.

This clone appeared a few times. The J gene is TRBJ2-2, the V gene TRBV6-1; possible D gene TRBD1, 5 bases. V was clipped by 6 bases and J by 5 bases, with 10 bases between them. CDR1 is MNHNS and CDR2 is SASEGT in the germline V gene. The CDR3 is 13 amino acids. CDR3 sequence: CASSGHGTGELFF. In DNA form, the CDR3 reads TGTGCCAGCAGCGGACATGGGACCGGGGAGCTGTTTTTT.

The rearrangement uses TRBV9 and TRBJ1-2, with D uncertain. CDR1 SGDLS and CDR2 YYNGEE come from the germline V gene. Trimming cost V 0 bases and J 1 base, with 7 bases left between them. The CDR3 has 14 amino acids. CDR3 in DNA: TGTGCCAGCAGCGTAGGGCAAAGTAACTATGGCTACACCTTC. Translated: CASSVGQSNYGYTF.

CDR3 in amino acids: CASSTTGGRANEQFF. CDR3 in DNA: TGTGCCAGCAGCACGACTGGCGGGAGGGCAAATGAGCAGTTCTTC. The chain uses TRBV7-9 and TRBJ2-1; TRBD2 agrees at 9 bases. This CDR3 is built from 15 residues. V shed 5 bases and J 7 bases; nucleotides not matched to a gene: 9. In germline, CDR1 is SEHNR, CDR2 FQNEAQ (reference sequence).

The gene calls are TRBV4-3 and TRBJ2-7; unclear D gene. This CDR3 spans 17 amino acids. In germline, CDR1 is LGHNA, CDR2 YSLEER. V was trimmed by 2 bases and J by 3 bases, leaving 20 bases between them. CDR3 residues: CASSQKTLGAEDYEQYF. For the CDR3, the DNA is TGCGCCAGCAGCCAAAAGACCCTCGGTGCGGAAGACTACGAGCAGTACTTC.

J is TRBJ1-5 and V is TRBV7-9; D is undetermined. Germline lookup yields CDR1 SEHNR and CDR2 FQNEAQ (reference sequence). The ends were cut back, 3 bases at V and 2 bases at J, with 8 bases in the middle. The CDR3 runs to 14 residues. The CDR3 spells CASSFRHRNQPQHF. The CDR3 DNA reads TGTGCCAGCAGCTTTAGACATCGCAATCAGCCCCAGCATTTT.

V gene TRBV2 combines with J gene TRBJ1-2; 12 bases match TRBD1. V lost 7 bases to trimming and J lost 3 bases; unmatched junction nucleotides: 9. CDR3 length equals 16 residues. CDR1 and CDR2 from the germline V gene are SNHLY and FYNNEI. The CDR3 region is CASTAGTGGADYGYTF. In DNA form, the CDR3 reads TGTGCCAGCACCGCCGGGACAGGGGGCGCGGACTATGGCTACACCTTC.

For the CDR3, the DNA is TGTGCCAGTAGTAGGCGGGACTATGGCTACACCTTC. This codes for CASSRRDYGYTF. This chain joins TRBV19 and TRBJ1-2, with no clear D. The CDR3 runs to 12 residues. The V gene lost 4 bases and the J gene lost 3 bases, with 6 bases spanning the gap. The germline V gene has CDR1 LNHDA and CDR2 SQIVND (reference sequence).

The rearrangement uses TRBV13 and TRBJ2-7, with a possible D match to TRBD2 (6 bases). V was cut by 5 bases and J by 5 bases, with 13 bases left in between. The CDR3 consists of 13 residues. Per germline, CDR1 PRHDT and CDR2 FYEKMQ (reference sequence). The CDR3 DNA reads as TGTGCCAGCAGCCCCGGGAGTACCCACGAGCAGTACTTC. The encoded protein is CASSPGSTHEQYF. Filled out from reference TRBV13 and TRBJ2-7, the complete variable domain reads AAGVIQSPRHLIKEKRETATLKCYPIPRHDTVYWYQQGPGQDPQFLISFYEKMQSDKGSIPDRFSAQQFSDYHSELNMSSLELGDSALYFCASSPGSTHEQYFGPGTRLTVT.

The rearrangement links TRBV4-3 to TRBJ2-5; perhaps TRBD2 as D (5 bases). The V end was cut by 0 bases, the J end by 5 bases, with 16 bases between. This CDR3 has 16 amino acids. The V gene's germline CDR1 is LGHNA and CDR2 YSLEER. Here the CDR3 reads CASSQEIGGPAETQYF. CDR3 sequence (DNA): TGCGCCAGCAGCCAAGAGATAGGAGGCCCGGCGGAGACCCAGTACTTC.

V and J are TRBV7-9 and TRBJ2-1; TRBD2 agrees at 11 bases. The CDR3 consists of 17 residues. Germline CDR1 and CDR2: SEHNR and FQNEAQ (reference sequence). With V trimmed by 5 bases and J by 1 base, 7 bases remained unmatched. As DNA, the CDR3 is TGTGCCAGCAGCGACACTAGCGGGAGAGGGTCCTACAATGAGCAGTTCTTC. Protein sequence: CASSDTSGRGSYNEQFF.

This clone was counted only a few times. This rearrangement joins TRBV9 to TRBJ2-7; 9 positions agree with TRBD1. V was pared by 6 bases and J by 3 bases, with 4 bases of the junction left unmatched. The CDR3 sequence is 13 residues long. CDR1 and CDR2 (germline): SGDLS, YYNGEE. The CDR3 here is CASNRQGGYEQYF. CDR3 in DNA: TGTGCCAGCAACCGACAGGGGGGCTACGAGCAGTACTTC.

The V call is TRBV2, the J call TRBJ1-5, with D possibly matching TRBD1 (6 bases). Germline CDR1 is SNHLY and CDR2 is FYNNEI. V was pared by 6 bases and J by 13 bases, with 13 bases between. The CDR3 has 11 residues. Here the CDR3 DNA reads TGTGCCAGCAGCGCCGGGACATTGCAGCATTTT. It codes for CASSAGTLQHF.

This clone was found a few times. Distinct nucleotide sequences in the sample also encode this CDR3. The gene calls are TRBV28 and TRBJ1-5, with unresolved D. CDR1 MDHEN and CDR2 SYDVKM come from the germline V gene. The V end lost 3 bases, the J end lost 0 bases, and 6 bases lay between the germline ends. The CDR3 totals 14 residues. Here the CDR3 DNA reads TGTGCCAGCAGTTTCCAAAATAGCAATCAGCCCCAGCATTTT. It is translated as CASSFQNSNQPQHF.

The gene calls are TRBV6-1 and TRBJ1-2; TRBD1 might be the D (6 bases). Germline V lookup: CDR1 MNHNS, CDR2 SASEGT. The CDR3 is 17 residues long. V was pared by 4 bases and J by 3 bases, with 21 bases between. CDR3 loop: CASSGNLGQPRDYGYTF. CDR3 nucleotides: TGTGCCAGCAGTGGAAATCTAGGACAGCCTAGGGACTATGGCTACACCTTC.

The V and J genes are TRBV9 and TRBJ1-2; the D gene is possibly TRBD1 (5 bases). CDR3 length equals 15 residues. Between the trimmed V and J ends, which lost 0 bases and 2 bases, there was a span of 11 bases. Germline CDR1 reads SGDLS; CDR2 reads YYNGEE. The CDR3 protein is CASSVVPTENYGYTF. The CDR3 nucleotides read TGTGCCAGCAGCGTAGTACCGACAGAGAACTATGGCTACACCTTC.